These 18 T cell receptor beta chains were all obtained from the same sample, sequenced in a study of CD8+ T cells in alopecia areata. Extraction and reverse transcription of RNA yielded cDNA as the sequencing template. Profiled with immunoSEQ multiplex PCR; TCRdb holds only in-frame clones, not every one. The table records under 200,000 clones, under 70% of them present only once. Regarding treatment: oral pan-JAK inhibitor, 5-10 mg twice daily. Material: CD4+ T cells sorted from blood, obtained at week 4, from a patient treated with tofacitinib. All receptors come from a human donor with alopecia areata.

The rearrangement joins TRBV5-4 to TRBJ2-5, with TRBD1 as a possible D gene (6 bases). Germline V lookup: CDR1 SGHNT, CDR2 YYREEE (reference sequence). The ends were cut back, 2 bases at V and 2 bases at J, with 10 bases in the middle. This CDR3 comprises 14 residues. The CDR3 coding sequence is TGTGCCAGCAGCTTCGGACAGATACAAGAGACCCAGTACTTC. It specifies CASSFGQIQETQYF.

V and J are TRBV29-1 and TRBJ2-5, with 7 bases matching TRBD1. The V and J ends lost 8 bases and 4 bases, in that order; junction bases with no gene match: 4. Germline V gene data show CDR1 as SQVTM and CDR2 as ANQGSEA. The CDR3 has 11 amino acids. CDR3 bases: TGCAGCTCTAGACAGGGAGAGACCCAGTACTTC. This translates into CSSRQGETQYF.

The genes are TRBV29-1 and TRBJ1-1; TRBD1 is a possible D gene (5 bases). CDR3 length: 12 residues. CDR1 is SQVTM, CDR2 ANQGSEA, per germline. V was pared by 5 bases and J by 1 base, with 8 bases between. The CDR3 nucleotides are TGCAGCGTTCGAGACAGGAACACTGAAGCTTTCTTT. It translates to CSVRDRNTEAFF.

This chain joins TRBV18 and TRBJ2-5; 9 nucleotides agree with TRBD2. J gave up 0 bases and V 3 bases, and 5 bases lay outside the gene matches. This CDR3 is built from 16 residues. Germline CDR1 and CDR2: KGHSH and LQKENI. This chain's CDR3 is CASSPEAGGYQETQYF. As DNA, the CDR3 is TGTGCCAGCTCACCGGAAGCGGGGGGATACCAAGAGACCCAGTACTTC.

V usage is TRBV29-1 and J usage is TRBJ2-1, with D possibly TRBD2 on 5 matching bases. CDR1 and CDR2 from the germline V gene are SQVTM and ANQGSEA. The CDR3 contains 11 residues. V lost 8 bases to trimming and J lost 8 bases, with 13 bases between them. The CDR3, as DNA: TGCAGCACACTAGTAAGGGATGAGCAGTTCTTC. It yields the protein CSTLVRDEQFF.

The CDR3 DNA reads as TGTGCCAGCAGTAACTACAAAGCGAACACCGGGGAGCTGTTTTTT. Its protein is CASSNYKANTGELFF. J is TRBJ2-2 and V is TRBV25-1; unclear D gene. This CDR3 has 15 residues. CDR1 MGHDK and CDR2 SYGVNS come from the germline V gene. The V end was cut by 5 bases, the J end by 0 bases, with 10 bases between.

The V call is TRBV10-3, the J call TRBJ1-1; perhaps TRBD1 as D (6 bases). The CDR3 spans 13 residues. Germline-derived CDR1 and CDR2 are ENHRY and SYGVKD. V was shortened by 3 bases and J by 3 bases, with 8 bases between the two germline ends. DNA of the CDR3: TGTGCCATCAGTGAAGGGGGTGACACTGAAGCTTTCTTT. The encoded protein is CAISEGGDTEAFF.

This sequence joins TRBV6-5 and TRBJ2-5; 7 nucleotides line up with TRBD1. The V and J ends lost 3 bases and 5 bases, in that order; junction bases with no gene match: 9. Germline values: CDR1 MNHEY, CDR2 SVGAGI. CDR3 length equals 15 residues. The CDR3 DNA reads TGTGCCAGCAGTTATGTTACAGGGGAAGAGGAGACCCAGTACTTC. Amino acids: CASSYVTGEEETQYF.

The V gene is TRBV4-1, the J gene TRBJ1-3; 11 bases match TRBD1. Germline CDR1 and CDR2: MGHRA and YSYEKL. V trimming: 4 bases; J trimming: 3 bases; junction bases outside the gene matches: 8. The CDR3 sequence is 17 residues long. This CDR3 reads CASSRLPGTGGGNTIYF. The CDR3 coding sequence is TGCGCCAGCAGCCGCCTCCCCGGGACAGGGGGTGGAAACACCATATATTTT.

The chain carries TRBV15 and TRBJ2-5; no clear D gene. Germline CDR1 LNHNV, CDR2 YYDKDF (reference sequence). CDR3 size: 13 residues. V dropped 5 bases and J dropped 5 bases, with 12 bases sitting between them. The CDR3 sequence is CATSAVAPETQYF. The CDR3 region has the DNA TGTGCCACCAGCGCCGTGGCTCCCGAGACCCAGTACTTC.

The chain recombines TRBV18 with TRBJ2-7; 7 bases fit TRBD1. Germline trimming cut 2 bases from V and 4 bases from J; bases unmatched to any gene: 8. This CDR3 has 15 amino acids. CDR1 is KGHSH and CDR2 is LQKENI in the germline V gene. The CDR3 bases are TGTGCCAGCTCACCAACCTCGGGACAGAAATACGAGCAGTACTTC. This translates into CASSPTSGQKYEQYF.

This clone has a single count. The CDR3 DNA reads as TGTGCCAGTAGTGTGGGCCATACCGGGGCCAACGTCCTGACTTTC. This codes for CASSVGHTGANVLTF. The chain is built from TRBV19 and TRBJ2-6; D remains unclear. Trimming left V 5 bases short and J 4 bases short, with 12 bases between. The CDR3 extends over 15 amino acids. Germline-derived CDR1 and CDR2 are LNHDA and SQIVND (reference sequence).

The chain recombines TRBV7-8 with TRBJ2-7, with D possibly being TRBD1 (6 bases). The ends were cut back, 0 bases at V and 0 bases at J, with 9 bases in the middle. The CDR3 has 15 residues. Germline V CDR1 and CDR2: SGHVS, FQNEAQ. CDR3 DNA: TGTGCCAGCAGCTTAGCCCCGACAGGCTCCTACGAGCAGTACTTC. This translates into CASSLAPTGSYEQYF. Filled out from reference TRBV7-8 and TRBJ2-7, the complete variable domain reads GAGVSQSPRYKVAKRGQDVALRCDPISGHVSLFWYQQALGQGPEFLTYFQNEAQLDKSGLPSDRFFAERPEGSVSTLKIQRTQQEDSAVYLCASSLAPTGSYEQYFGPGTRLTVT.

This clone came up a few times. V usage is TRBV30 and J usage is TRBJ1-2, with D perhaps matching TRBD1 (5 bases). V was shortened by 0 bases and J by 5 bases, with 10 bases between the two germline ends. Germline loops: CDR1 GTSNPN, CDR2 SVGIG (reference sequence). The CDR3 sequence is 13 residues long. In nucleotides, the CDR3 is TGTGCCTGGAGTGTTGGGACGGCATATGGCTACACCTTC. This sequence encodes CAWSVGTAYGYTF. The variable domain in full, completed from reference TRBV30 and TRBJ1-2, reads SQTIHQWPATLVQPVGSPLSLECTVEGTSNPNLYWYRQAAGRGLQLLFYSVGIGQISSEVPQNLSASRPQDRQFILSSKKLLLSDSGFYLCAWSVGTAYGYTFGSGTRLTVV.

This clone has just a few counts. V is TRBV6-6 and J is TRBJ1-2; a weak D match, TRBD1 (6 bases). Germline lookup yields CDR1 MNHNY and CDR2 SVGAGI (reference sequence). There are 12 residues in the CDR3. Trimming removed 7 bases at V and 3 bases at J, with 9 bases between. The CDR3 DNA is TGTGCCAGCACCAGGACAGACTATGGCTACACCTTC. Its translation is CASTRTDYGYTF.

This clone was counted only a few times. The V and J genes are TRBV14 and TRBJ2-2; D is undetermined. The CDR3 loop spans 13 amino acids. Germline values: CDR1 SGHDN, CDR2 FVKESK. Trimming shortened V by 2 bases and J by 7 bases, and 8 bases separated the two germline ends. The CDR3 DNA follows: TGTGCCAGCAGCCAACCCCTCGGCGGGGAGCTGTTTTTT. This translates into CASSQPLGGELFF.

This clone was detected a few times. The chain combines TRBV7-2 with TRBJ2-7; TRBD2 matches 13 bases. This CDR3 contains 15 residues. The V gene's germline CDR1 is SGHTA and CDR2 FQGNSA. The V and J ends lost 5 bases and 4 bases, in that order; junction bases with no gene match: 5. CDR3 bases: TGTGCCAGCAGCCTACTAGCGGGGGGGCGGTACGAGCAGTACTTC. Its translation: CASSLLAGGRYEQYF. Complete variable domain (other parts from reference TRBV7-2 and TRBJ2-7): GAGVSQSPSNKVTEKGKDVELRCDPISGHTALYWYRQSLGQGLEFLIYFQGNSAPDKSGLPSDRFSAERTGGSVSTLTIQRTQQEDSAVYLCASSLLAGGRYEQYFGPGTRLTVT.

The rearrangement uses TRBV30 and TRBJ2-5; D possibly corresponds to TRBD1 (6 bases). The CDR3 covers 15 residues. Trimming pared 1 base from V and 2 bases from J, leaving 14 bases between. Germline CDR1 reads GTSNPN; CDR2 reads SVGIG (reference sequence). DNA for the CDR3: TGTGCCTGGAGTGCTACAGGGCCTCCTCAAGAGACCCAGTACTTC. Residues: CAWSATGPPQETQYF.